This T cell receptor (beta chain) was identified during a study of blood T cell repertoires in COVID-19. Turning to the study itself: COVID-19 samples, acute and convalescent, were from the United States, Italy and Spain. The analysed material was cDNA or gDNA that came from T cells, B-cell-depleted T cells, or PBMCs.

As processed by the authors: Nucleated cell counts were estimated from reference gene primer amplification. Libraries were prepared by immunoSEQ multiplex PCR; TCRdb keeps only in-frame clonotypes and omits some of them. V and J calls and clone size are as listed in that table; D and trimming were resolved from the DNA. The data hold around 250,000 clones, with approximately 83% observed a single time. This clonotype originated in a man aged 45-65 years with active or convalescent COVID-19. The sample was peripheral blood.

The DNA for the CDR3 is TGTGCCAGCAGCCTGGCGGGGAGCACAGATACGCAGTATTTT. This sequence encodes CASSLAGSTDTQYF. The gene calls are TRBV7-2 and TRBJ2-3, with D possibly TRBD2 on 6 matching bases. The CDR3 covers 14 residues. Looked up from germline, CDR1 is SGHTA and CDR2 is FQGNSA. V was trimmed by 5 bases and J by 0 bases, leaving 9 bases between them. Drawing the rest from reference TRBV7-2 and TRBJ2-3, the complete variable domain is GAGVSQSPSNKVTEKGKDVELRCDPISGHTALYWYRQSLGQGLEFLIYFQGNSAPDKSGLPSDRFSAERTGGSVSTLTIQRTQQEDSAVYLCASSLAGSTDTQYFGPGTRLTVL.